The 4 T cell receptor beta chains reported below all come from one sample, sequenced in a study of tissue T cells after allogeneic stem cell transplantation. Profiling relied on immunoSEQ multiplex PCR, and the TCRdb table lists in-frame clones only, not all of them. The sample holds 4,900 or so clones, just over 50% seen once. Time point described: mouse harvest day 7 after allogeneic transplant. The graft held 10^6 splenic CD5+ T cells and 10^7 T-cell-depleted bone marrow cells. Sequencing was carried out using gut tissue. The receptors come from a female BALB/c mouse given C57BL/6 T cells with graft-versus-host disease after an allogeneic hematopoietic cell transplant.

A note on this clone: Mouse gene names and germline throughout. The CDR3 goes on 1 residue after the read ends, and that part is filled in from the germline J gene. The chain couples TRBV23 to TRBJ2-1; the table's D gene call, TRBD1, was not cross checked with the DNA. Per germline, CDR1 KGHTA and CDR2 FQNQQP. This CDR3 has 16 residues. CDR3 DNA (partial): TGCTCCAGCAGTCAATCGTGGAGACAGAACTATGCTGAGCAGTTC. It yields the protein CSSSQSWRQNYAEQF. From start to end, the CDR3 is CSSSQSWRQNYAEQFF.

About this clone: Mouse germline and gene names are used. The CDR3 extends 1 residue past the end of the read, so its final part is completed from the germline J gene. The V call is TRBV16, the J call TRBJ2-4, with TRBD2 identical over 10 bases. The J segment lost 6 bases and the V segment lost 2 bases, leaving 2 bases of the junction unmatched. The CDR3 extends over 14 amino acids. The germline V gene has CDR1 SGHSA and CDR2 FRNQAP. The CDR3 is CASSLTGGENTLYF. CDR3 bases read: TGTGCAAGCAGCTTAACTGGGGGGGAGAACACCTTGTAC. Drawing the rest from reference TRBV16 and TRBJ2-4, the complete variable domain is NAGVIQTPRHKVTGKGQEATLWCEPISGHSAVFWYRQTIVQGLEFLTYFRNQAPIDDSGMPKERFSAQMPNQSHSTLKIQSTQPQDSAVYLCASSLTGGENTLYFGAGTRLSVL.

Points on this clone: Gene names are the mouse ones. The read ends 1 residue early relative to the CDR3; the germline J gene fills the gap. J is TRBJ2-4 and V is TRBV23; the D call TRBD2 from the table was never checked on the DNA. The germline CDR1 and CDR2 sequences are KGHTA and FQNQQP. This CDR3 has 14 amino acids. The CDR3 here is CSSSRDWSQNTLYF. The part of the CDR3 DNA that was read is TGCTCCAGCAGTAGGGACTGGAGTCAAAACACCTTGTAC.

Details on this clone: Mouse germline and gene names are used. The sequenced fragment ends 1 residue before the CDR3 boundary, so the rest is inferred from the germline J gene. V gene TRBV12-1 combines with J gene TRBJ2-5; no reliable D call. Trimming took off 2 bases at V and 2 bases at J, with 10 bases between the two ends. The CDR3 has 14 amino acids. The germline CDR1 and CDR2 sequences are SGHSN and HYEKVE. CDR3 DNA, as far as it was read: TGTGCCAGCTCTCCCCCCAGAGGCCAAGACACCCAGTAC. Translated: CASSPPRGQDTQY. The CDR3 in full is CASSPPRGQDTQYF.